This TCR beta chain derives from a study of blood T cell repertoires in COVID-19. Whole-study context: Material from acute and convalescent COVID-19 was sourced from the United States, Italy and Spain. The cDNA or gDNA used as material had been derived from T cells, B-cell-depleted T cells, or PBMCs.

Authors' processing steps: By means of reference gene primer amplification, nucleated cell counts were estimated. Only in-frame clones appear in the TCRdb table, and some are missing; sequencing was by immunoSEQ multiplex PCR. V and J calls and clone size are as listed in that table; D and trimming were resolved from the DNA. The sample has 60,000 to 80,000 clones, 80% seen once. This CDR3 comprises 15 residues. The germline CDR1 and CDR2 sequences are SGHTA and FQGNSA. V shed 5 bases, J shed 5 bases, and the junction held 6 bases outside the gene matches. Material for sequencing was peripheral blood. This clonotype originated in a man in his fifties with COVID-19, enrolled during active disease. The V call is TRBV7-2, the J call TRBJ2-3; 11 bases line up with TRBD2. The DNA for the CDR3 is TGTGCCAGCAGCCCACTAGCGGGAGTGGGAGATACGCAGTATTTT. Residues: CASSPLAGVGDTQYF.